The 23 T cell receptor beta chains listed next were all sequenced from one sample in a study of shared clonotypes between healthy human individuals. CD8 cells classed as naive were CD45RO-negative and positively selected for CCR7, excluding terminally differentiated effector memory CD45RA+ cells. Clones were sequenced by immunoSEQ multiplex PCR, and TCRdb holds only the in-frame ones, with some missing. The sample contains millions of clones, roughly 94% of which appear only once. Sequencing used naive CD8+ T cells sorted from blood. The receptors derive from a man between 18 and 29 years old in good health.

Points on this clone: The identical CDR3 is also encoded by other nucleotide sequences in the sample. The chain combines TRBV9 with TRBJ2-1; possibly TRBD1 for D (5 bases). The CDR3 loop spans 15 amino acids. Trimming removed 0 bases from V and 1 base from J, with 8 bases in between. The V gene's germline CDR1 is SGDLS and CDR2 YYNGEE. The CDR3 DNA follows: TGTGCCAGCAGCGTAGGACAGTCGTCCTACAATGAGCAGTTCTTC. Amino acid sequence: CASSVGQSSYNEQFF.

This clone was observed a single time. The chain employs TRBV6-6 and TRBJ2-7; a weak D match, TRBD2 (5 bases). In germline, CDR1 is MNHNY, CDR2 SVGAGI (reference sequence). V shed 6 bases and J shed 6 bases, with 15 bases lying between them. The CDR3 is 13 residues long. CDR3 in amino acids: CASRPGSYVEQYF. CDR3 nucleotide sequence: TGTGCCAGCAGACCGGGGAGCTATGTCGAGCAGTACTTC.

This clone was found once. The rearrangement uses TRBV30 and TRBJ2-3; D is unresolved. Germline V gives CDR1 GTSNPN, CDR2 SVGIG (reference sequence). V lost 0 bases to trimming and J lost 1 base, with 11 bases between them. CDR3 length equals 15 residues. The CDR3 DNA follows: TGTGCCTGGAGTGTACCTCCCCGGGGCACAGATACGCAGTATTTT. Protein: CAWSVPPRGTDTQYF.

The chain carries TRBV5-6 and TRBJ1-4; no clear D. The germline gives CDR1 SGHDT, CDR2 YYEEEE. There are 12 residues in the CDR3. V lost 1 base, J lost 7 bases, and 5 bases lay in between. The CDR3 nucleotides are TGTGCCAGCAGCTTGCTGAGTGAAAAACTGTTTTTT. Protein product: CASSLLSEKLFF.

The V call is TRBV7-9, the J call TRBJ2-4; D gene uncertain. CDR1 and CDR2 (germline): SEHNR, FQNEAQ (reference sequence). The V end lost 1 base, the J end lost 0 bases, and 16 bases lay between the germline ends. The CDR3 spans 18 residues. CDR3 sequence: CASSLGATRTEAKNIQYF. For the CDR3, the DNA is TGTGCCAGCAGCTTAGGGGCGACGAGGACGGAAGCCAAAAACATTCAGTACTTC.

This clone has only one observation. The gene calls are TRBV7-9 and TRBJ2-1, with 11 bases identical to TRBD2. The CDR3 spans 16 residues. Unmatched junction bases numbered 7, after V lost 5 bases and J lost 4 bases. CDR1 and CDR2 from the germline V gene are SEHNR and FQNEAQ (reference sequence). The CDR3 protein is CASSPVAGGLYNEQFF. The DNA for the CDR3 is TGTGCCAGCAGCCCAGTAGCGGGAGGGCTGTACAATGAGCAGTTCTTC.

The genes are TRBV2 and TRBJ2-7, with D perhaps matching TRBD1 (6 bases). Per germline, CDR1 SNHLY and CDR2 FYNNEI. CDR3 size: 13 residues. V dropped 4 bases and J dropped 6 bases, with 13 bases sitting between them. CDR3 DNA: TGTGCCAGCAGTGTACCCAGGGGAGTCGAGCAGTACTTC. As protein: CASSVPRGVEQYF.

Only one count was recorded for this clone. The chain carries TRBV19 and TRBJ2-7; D is unresolved. V lost 3 bases and J lost 3, with 12 bases in between. Per germline, CDR1 LNHDA and CDR2 SQIVND (reference sequence). This CDR3 comprises 14 residues. CDR3 region: CASSIDTEYYEQYF. The CDR3 DNA reads as TGTGCCAGTAGTATTGACACGGAATACTACGAGCAGTACTTC. Filled out from reference TRBV19 and TRBJ2-7, the complete variable domain reads DGGITQSPKYLFRKEGQNVTLSCEQNLNHDAMYWYRQDPGQGLRLIYYSQIVNDFQKGDIAEGYSVSREKKESFPLTVTSAQKNPTAFYLCASSIDTEYYEQYFGPGTRLTVT.

Comment on this clone: Other DNA sequences of this sample code for an identical CDR3. V is TRBV5-1 and J is TRBJ2-7; possibly TRBD1 or TRBD2 for D (5 bases each). Per germline, CDR1 SGHRS and CDR2 YFSETQ. This CDR3 is built from 13 residues. V dropped 0 bases and J dropped 4 bases, with 8 bases sitting between them. CDR3 in DNA: TGCGCCAGCAGCTTGGGTGGGGGATACGAGCAGTACTTC. Its translation is CASSLGGGYEQYF.

The chain employs TRBV12-2 and TRBJ1-1. TRBV12-2 is a listed pseudogene. The length of the CDR3 is 15 residues. CDR3 in amino acids: CASRTTTRVNTEAFF. The CDR3 region has the DNA TGTGCAAGTCGCACCACGACGCGGGTGAACACTGAAGCTTTCTTT.

J is TRBJ2-7 and V is TRBV29-1, with 10 positions matching TRBD1. Trimming took 6 bases from V and 3 from J; bases not matched to a gene: 11. Germline CDR1 is SQVTM and CDR2 is ANQGSEA. This CDR3 region has 15 residues. DNA of the CDR3: TGCAGCGTCCTAAATCGTGGGACAGGGGACTACGAGCAGTACTTC. Translated, it gives CSVLNRGTGDYEQYF.

V usage is TRBV27 and J usage is TRBJ2-3, with a weak D call TRBD2 (5 bases). The CDR3 totals 16 residues. Germline lookup yields CDR1 MNHEY and CDR2 SMNVEV (reference sequence). V lost 2 bases to trimming and J lost 4 bases, with 16 bases between them. The CDR3 loop is CASSLIRPGSPDTQYF. The CDR3 DNA reads TGTGCCAGCAGTTTAATACGCCCGGGGAGTCCAGATACGCAGTATTTT.

This rearrangement joins TRBV11-2 to TRBJ2-3; TRBD2 might be the D (7 bases). Between the trimmed V and J ends, which lost 2 bases and 1 base, there was a span of 19 bases. In germline, CDR1 is SGHAT, CDR2 FQNNGV. The CDR3 length is 18 residues. CDR3 sequence: CASSLSTLAEGGTDTQYF. The CDR3 bases are TGTGCCAGCAGCTTATCGACCCTAGCGGAGGGGGGCACAGATACGCAGTATTTT.

The V gene is TRBV27, the J gene TRBJ1-3; 8 bases are shared with TRBD1. J gave up 3 bases and V 3 bases, and 4 bases lay outside the gene matches. This CDR3 contains 15 residues. The germline gives CDR1 MNHEY, CDR2 SMNVEV (reference sequence). The CDR3 spells CASSFSGGNGNTIYF. DNA for the CDR3: TGTGCCAGCAGTTTTTCAGGGGGCAATGGAAACACCATATATTTT.

Of note for this clone: Other DNA sequences in the same sample also yield this CDR3. This chain uses TRBV7-9 with TRBJ2-3; D is uncertain. The V and J ends lost 3 bases and 0 bases respectively, with 4 bases between them. This CDR3 is built from 13 residues. Per germline, CDR1 SEHNR and CDR2 FQNEAQ (reference sequence). The CDR3 spells CASSLDSTDTQYF. CDR3 nucleotides: TGTGCCAGCAGCTTGGACAGCACAGATACGCAGTATTTT. The whole variable domain, remainder taken from reference TRBV7-9 and TRBJ2-3, is DTGVSQNPRHKITKRGQNVTFRCDPISEHNRLYWYRQTLGQGPEFLTYFQNEAQLEKSRLLSDRFSAERPKGSFSTLEIQRTEQGDSAMYLCASSLDSTDTQYFGPGTRLTVL.

The chain employs TRBV7-9 and TRBJ2-3, with TRBD1 matching over 7 bases. This CDR3 is 16 amino acids long. Germline V gene sequence: CDR1 SEHNR, CDR2 FQNEAQ (reference sequence). Trimming took 3 bases from V and 2 from J; bases not matched to a gene: 8. CDR3 amino acids: CASSLSTGAFTDTQYF. The CDR3 nucleotides are TGTGCCAGCAGCTTGTCCACAGGGGCTTTCACAGATACGCAGTATTTT.

The rearrangement uses TRBV6-5 and TRBJ1-2, with 9 bases matching TRBD1. The V and J ends lost 6 bases and 6 bases, in that order; junction bases with no gene match: 8. This CDR3 is built from 14 residues. From germline, CDR1 is MNHEY and CDR2 SVGAGI. CDR3 in amino acids: CASSAGQGGDGYTF. CDR3 coding DNA: TGTGCCAGCAGCGCGGGACAGGGTGGGGATGGCTACACCTTC.

As regards this clone: Other nucleotide sequences from this sample produce the same CDR3. CDR3 region: CASSQDSSYEQYF. The CDR3 DNA reads TGCGCCAGCAGCCAGGACAGTTCCTACGAGCAGTACTTC. The V and J genes are TRBV5-1 and TRBJ2-7; weak D call: TRBD1 (6 bases). This CDR3 comprises 13 residues. V lost 4 bases to trimming and J lost 1 base, with 9 bases between them. Germline V gene lookup returns CDR1 SGHRS and CDR2 YFSETQ.

This clone was recorded only once. The chain is built from TRBV10-3 and TRBJ1-2; 10 bases line up with TRBD1. This CDR3 comprises 16 residues. Per germline, CDR1 ENHRY and CDR2 SYGVKD. V gave up 10 bases and J gave up 4 bases; unmatched junction bases: 15. CDR3 in amino acids: CATLAGQGTLVYGYTF. DNA of the CDR3: TGTGCCACCCTGGCGGGACAGGGGACTCTAGTCTATGGCTACACCTTC.

V gene TRBV7-9 combines with J gene TRBJ1-1, with a possible D match to TRBD1 (5 bases). CDR1 and CDR2 (germline): SEHNR, FQNEAQ (reference sequence). V lost 6 bases and J lost 1, with 15 bases in between. The CDR3 is 15 amino acids. Here the CDR3 DNA reads TGTGCCAGCAGACCATCCGGGGCCCCGAACACTGAAGCTTTCTTT. The encoded protein is CASRPSGAPNTEAFF.

The chain recombines TRBV6-1 with TRBJ2-3; tentatively, D is TRBD1 or TRBD2 (7 bases each). Per the germline V gene, CDR1 is MNHNS and CDR2 is SASEGT. This CDR3 has 16 amino acids. V gave up 4 bases and J gave up 3 bases, with 17 bases separating them. CDR3 in amino acids: CASSVKTGRGTDTQYF. CDR3 in DNA: TGTGCCAGCAGTGTAAAGACAGGGCGGGGGACAGATACGCAGTATTTT.

The chain is built from TRBV14 and TRBJ2-7, with 9 positions matching TRBD2. The CDR3 consists of 14 residues. The germline V gene encodes CDR1 SGHDN and CDR2 FVKESK. The V gene end was trimmed by 4 bases and the J gene end by 7 bases; junction bases not matched to a gene: 8. CDR3: CASSLLAGYSEQYF. CDR3 nucleotides: TGTGCCAGCAGCCTCCTAGCGGGGTACTCGGAGCAGTACTTC.

V and J are TRBV9 and TRBJ1-5, with D possibly TRBD1 on 6 matching bases. Trimming removed 3 bases from V and 0 bases from J, with 13 bases in between. This CDR3 comprises 16 residues. Per germline, CDR1 SGDLS and CDR2 YYNGEE. The CDR3 sequence: CASSEGGEYSNQPQHF. In nucleotides, the CDR3 is TGTGCCAGCAGCGAGGGGGGCGAGTATAGCAATCAGCCCCAGCATTTT.